This record looks at one T cell receptor beta chain sequence and its context. The antigen remains undetermined. The sample originates from a study of cytomegalovirus exposure and HLA in healthy donors. Study-wide findings and caveats: It was confirmed in vitro that three of the CMV-associated chains were specific for CMV antigens. Reported results showed that the classifier diagnosed cytomegalovirus status with high specificity and sensitivity. The majority of CMV-associated TCR beta chains were reported as apparently HLA-restricted in a later analysis. Highest at DRB1 and lowest at HLA-C, TCR association rates differed among HLA loci in a later analysis.

V shed 5 bases and J shed 5 bases, with 14 bases lying between them. CDR3 size: 14 residues. Germline values: CDR1 SGHAT, CDR2 FQNNGV. Researchers ran the PCR with 60 Vbeta and 13 Jbeta primers. The protocol was immunoSEQ multiplex PCR, while the TCRdb copy is restricted to in-frame clones and leaves out a portion. The table has roughly 190,000 clones, about 87% seen once. The chain links TRBV11-2 to TRBJ2-3, with a possible D match to TRBD1 (5 bases). Sequenced sample: PBMCs. The sequence came from a woman in her late teens or twenties in good health and CMV-seronegative. The CDR3 region is CASSPRVRGDTQYF. The CDR3 DNA reads TGTGCCAGCAGCCCCAGGGTGCGAGGAGATACGCAGTATTTT.